This T cell receptor (beta chain) was profiled in a study of cytomegalovirus exposure and HLA in healthy donors. Points from the study as a whole: High specificity and sensitivity for cytomegalovirus status were reported for the classifier. Later analysis identified a missense DCLRE1C variant that was linked to TCR beta V- and J-gene trimming. Per a later analysis, HLA-associated TCR beta chains showed more clonal expansion than other, equally common TCR beta chains.

Germline V lookup: CDR1 SGHVS, CDR2 FNYEAQ. V dropped 5 bases and J dropped 0 bases, with 10 bases sitting between them. The CDR3 spans 15 residues. Nominal health characterized the donors when sampled, though unrecorded immune exposures were likely. Primers: 60 Vbeta forward and 13 Jbeta reverse. This table comes from immunoSEQ multiplex PCR, and its TCRdb copy is limited to in-frame clones, with some not included. The sample has tens of thousands of clones; 82% are singletons. To note about this clone: Its specificity is not known.

This chain joins TRBV7-6 and TRBJ1-4, with a possible D match to TRBD1 (6 bases). The sequence came from a man aged 45-65 years in good health and CMV-seronegative. The sequenced sample was PBMCs. CDR3 region: CASSRGTSTNEKLFF. CDR3 DNA sequence: TGTGCCAGCAGCAGGGGGACCTCAACTAATGAAAAACTGTTTTTT.